The 22 T cell receptor beta chains presented below share a single source sample, sequenced in a study of OX40 agonist ivuxolimab in advanced cancers. Only in-frame clones appear in the TCRdb table, and some are missing; sequencing was by immunoSEQ multiplex PCR. Seen here are about 70,000 clones, 86% observed once, and the top ten hold 2.8%. The specimen was CD4+ or CD8+ T cells sorted from blood, collected in a trial of the OX40 agonist ivuxolimab. The receptor source for this set is an adult with an advanced solid tumor such as melanoma, head and neck, liver or kidney cancer.

This chain links TRBV2 with TRBJ1-5; D uncertain. Between the trimmed V and J ends, which lost 3 bases and 8 bases, there was a span of 11 bases. The CDR3 consists of 13 residues. Germline assignment: CDR1 SNHLY and CDR2 FYNNEI. The CDR3: CASSDLAIEPQHF. Written as DNA, the CDR3 is TGTGCCAGCAGTGACTTGGCCATCGAGCCCCAGCATTTT.

The V call is TRBV7-9, the J call TRBJ1-3; 11 nucleotides line up with TRBD1. CDR3 length equals 17 residues. Losses at the gene ends were 7 bases for V and 3 bases for J; bases not matched to a gene: 11. Germline values: CDR1 SEHNR, CDR2 FQNEAQ (reference sequence). As DNA, the CDR3 is TGTGCCAGCACATGGACAGGGGGCGCCTCTGGTGGAAACACCATATATTTT. Translated: CASTWTGGASGGNTIYF.

The count of this clone is one. The chain couples TRBV7-3 to TRBJ2-2; 10 bases match TRBD1. CDR3 length equals 15 residues. V lost 5 bases, J lost 3 bases, and 3 bases stayed unmatched. Germline values: CDR1 SGHTA, CDR2 FQGTGA. DNA for the CDR3: TGTGCCAGCAGCCTGGGACAGGGGTACACCGGGGAGCTGTTTTTT. Amino acid sequence: CASSLGQGYTGELFF.

The count of this clone is one. This chain connects TRBV11-3 to TRBJ2-3, with D possibly being TRBD2 (6 bases). In germline, CDR1 is SGHNT, CDR2 YENEEA. The CDR3 is 14 residues long. With 5 bases removed from V and 8 bases from J, the gap between germline ends came to 17 bases. CDR3 protein: CASSTGDFPSTQYF. CDR3 nucleotide sequence: TGTGCCAGCAGCACGGGGGACTTCCCCAGTACGCAGTATTTT.

This clone was seen a handful of times. The chain employs TRBV2 and TRBJ2-2; a possible D gene is TRBD1 (5 bases). The germline V gene encodes CDR1 SNHLY and CDR2 FYNNEI. This CDR3 region has 14 residues. The V gene lost 9 bases and the J gene lost 6 bases, with 17 bases spanning the gap. The CDR3 coding sequence is TGTGCCAGTGGGTCGGTTGAAGGGGCCGGGGAGCTGTTTTTT. Translated: CASGSVEGAGELFF. The full variable domain, with the rest looked up from reference TRBV2 and TRBJ2-2, is EPEVTQTPSHQVTQMGQEVILRCVPISNHLYFYWYRQILGQKVEFLVSFYNNEISEKSEIFDDQFSVERPDGSNFTLKIRSTKLEDSAMYFCASGSVEGAGELFFGEGSRLTVL.

This clone appeared a single time. The rearrangement uses TRBV7-7 and TRBJ2-1, with TRBD1 matching 7 bases. The CDR3 runs to 15 residues. Germline V lookup: CDR1 SSHAT, CDR2 FNYEAQ (reference sequence). The CDR3 sequence is CASASDRDLYNEQFF. The CDR3 coding sequence is TGTGCTAGCGCATCCGACAGGGACCTTTACAATGAGCAGTTCTTC. Using reference TRBV7-7 and TRBJ2-1 for the parts outside the CDR3, the full variable domain is GAGVSQSPRYKVTKRGQDVTLRCDPISSHATLYWYQQALGQGPEFLTYFNYEAQPDKSGLPSDRFSAERPEGSISTLTIQRTEQRDSAMYRCASASDRDLYNEQFFGPGTRLTVL.

The CDR3 protein is CASSRDTFSGNTIYF. CDR3 sequence (DNA): TGTGCCAGCAGCCGCGACACCTTCTCTGGAAACACCATATATTTT. The V and J genes are TRBV7-9 and TRBJ1-3, with D unclear. This CDR3 is built from 15 residues. V was clipped by 5 bases and J by 0 bases, with 11 bases between them. Per the germline V gene, CDR1 is SEHNR and CDR2 is FQNEAQ (reference sequence).

The chain carries TRBV30 and TRBJ1-2, with D possibly TRBD1 on 5 matching bases. Germline CDR1 and CDR2: GTSNPN and SVGIG (reference sequence). The CDR3 covers 18 residues. The ends were cut back, 1 base at V and 4 bases at J, with 25 bases in the middle. Here the CDR3 DNA reads TGTGCCTGGAGTGCACCGCCTGGCCTGCCGGCGGGACGCTATGGCTACACCTTC. Its translation: CAWSAPPGLPAGRYGYTF.

The table lists this clone with a few counts. The chain employs TRBV18 and TRBJ1-4; TRBD1 matches at 7 bases. This CDR3 region has 14 residues. Looked up from germline, CDR1 is KGHSH and CDR2 is LQKENI. The J segment lost 4 bases and the V segment lost 4 bases, leaving 3 bases of the junction unmatched. CDR3 region: CASSQTGNNEKLFF. The CDR3 coding sequence is TGTGCCAGCTCACAGACAGGGAATAATGAAAAACTGTTTTTT.

This chain uses TRBV4-3 with TRBJ1-5; D is possibly TRBD1 (6 bases). In germline, CDR1 is LGHNA, CDR2 YSLEER. V was cut by 1 base and J by 2 bases, with 27 bases left in between. The CDR3 extends over 21 amino acids. This CDR3 is CASSQVYWRQDKHEGNQPQHF. The DNA for the CDR3 is TGCGCCAGCAGCCAAGTTTACTGGAGACAGGACAAACACGAGGGCAATCAGCCCCAGCATTTT.

CDR3 region: CASSPQDSGVPQHF. CDR3 DNA sequence: TGCGCCAGCAGCCCACAAGATAGCGGGGTGCCCCAGCATTTT. This rearrangement joins TRBV4-1 to TRBJ1-5; D uncertain. Deletions cut 4 bases from V and 9 bases from J, with 16 bases between. This CDR3 region has 14 residues. In germline, CDR1 is MGHRA, CDR2 YSYEKL.

The chain has TRBV15 and TRBJ2-7; TRBD1 matches at 10 bases. This CDR3 contains 16 residues. Germline values: CDR1 LNHNV, CDR2 YYDKDF (reference sequence). V lost 0 bases, J lost 4 bases, and 6 bases stayed unmatched. The CDR3 spells CATSRDPGTGEYEQYF. In DNA form, the CDR3 reads TGTGCCACCAGCAGAGACCCCGGGACAGGGGAATACGAGCAGTACTTC.

This sequence joins TRBV21-1 and TRBJ1-3; the table assigns TRBD1, which was not confirmed against the DNA. TRBV21-1 is classified as a pseudogene. The CDR3 contains 15 residues. The CDR3 protein is CASSTTEERGNTIYF. The CDR3, as DNA: TGTGCCAGCAGCACGACAGAGGAACGAGGAAACACCATATATTTT.

The V and J genes are TRBV5-1 and TRBJ2-7; either TRBD1 or TRBD2 may fit D (5 bases each). CDR1 and CDR2 (germline): SGHRS, YFSETQ. V gave up 0 bases and J gave up 5 bases, with 15 bases separating them. The CDR3 runs 15 residues. DNA for the CDR3: TGCGCCAGCAGCTTGGCCGGGTCAGGGAGAGACGAGCAGTACTTC. As protein: CASSLAGSGRDEQYF.

The genes are TRBV7-3 and TRBJ1-6, with D maybe TRBD1 (5 bases). CDR1 is SGHTA and CDR2 is FQGTGA in the germline V gene. Trimming shortened V by 5 bases and J by 3 bases, and 11 bases separated the two germline ends. This CDR3 contains 15 residues. CDR3 protein: CASSPEGNYNSPLHF. In nucleotides, the CDR3 is TGTGCCAGCAGCCCCGAGGGGAACTATAATTCACCCCTCCACTTT.

This chain links TRBV12-5 with TRBJ1-3, with 7 bases lining up with TRBD1. Per germline, CDR1 LGHNT and CDR2 FRNRAP. The CDR3 is 14 residues long. V lost 0 bases to trimming and J lost 6 bases; unmatched junction nucleotides: 2. The CDR3 DNA reads TGTGCTAGTGGTTTGGTGGGACAGCCAAACACCATATATTTT. This sequence encodes CASGLVGQPNTIYF.

This rearrangement joins TRBV6-6 to TRBJ2-7; weak D call: TRBD1 (6 bases). The germline V and J ends were trimmed by 8 bases and 7 bases, with 15 bases remaining between them. Germline V gene lookup returns CDR1 MNHNY and CDR2 SVGAGI (reference sequence). The CDR3 is 12 residues long. The CDR3 region is CASSRTQGEQYF. The CDR3 DNA reads TGTGCCAGCTCTAGGACCCAGGGGGAGCAGTACTTC.

CDR3 coding DNA: TGTGCCAGCAGCGGCAGACTAGCGGGGGGGCGGGAGACCCAGTACTTC. Translation gives CASSGRLAGGRETQYF. This rearrangement joins TRBV9 to TRBJ2-5, with TRBD2 identical over 14 bases. The CDR3 is 16 residues long. Per the germline V gene, CDR1 is SGDLS and CDR2 is YYNGEE. V lost 3 bases and J lost 5; bases outside the gene matches: 6.

This chain connects TRBV27 to TRBJ2-7; 10 bases fit TRBD1. V trimming: 5 bases; J trimming: 10 bases; junction bases outside the gene matches: 11. The germline gives CDR1 MNHEY, CDR2 SMNVEV (reference sequence). The CDR3 loop spans 14 amino acids. This CDR3 reads CASSLQSRDRGQYF. CDR3 sequence (DNA): TGTGCCAGCAGTCTACAGTCCCGGGACAGGGGACAGTACTTC.

This chain links TRBV7-9 with TRBJ2-1; D gene ambiguous. The V end lost 5 bases, the J end lost 9 bases, and 11 bases lay between the germline ends. Germline V gene sequence: CDR1 SEHNR, CDR2 FQNEAQ (reference sequence). This CDR3 is 12 amino acids long. CDR3 bases: TGTGCCAGCAGCCCGGACCTAGTTGAGCAGTTCTTC. Protein: CASSPDLVEQFF. The full variable domain, with the rest looked up from reference TRBV7-9 and TRBJ2-1, is DTGVSQNPRHKITKRGQNVTFRCDPISEHNRLYWYRQTLGQGPEFLTYFQNEAQLEKSRLLSDRFSAERPKGSFSTLEIQRTEQGDSAMYLCASSPDLVEQFFGPGTRLTVL.

The rearrangement joins TRBV10-1 to TRBJ2-3; D may be TRBD2 (6 bases). Trimming took 7 bases from V and 1 from J, leaving 9 bases between them. This CDR3 has 13 residues. Germline CDR1 is WNHNN and CDR2 is SYGVQD (reference sequence). The CDR3 here is CASTGERTDTQYF. CDR3 sequence (DNA): TGCGCCAGCACGGGGGAACGCACAGATACGCAGTATTTT.

The table lists this clone with a count of one. The gene calls are TRBV28 and TRBJ1-2; D may be TRBD1 (5 bases). There are 13 residues in the CDR3. V lost 2 bases, J lost 2 bases, and 6 bases lay in between. Germline loops: CDR1 MDHEN, CDR2 SYDVKM. The CDR3 region is CASSLNRNYGYTF. DNA of the CDR3: TGTGCCAGCAGTTTAAACAGGAACTATGGCTACACCTTC.